This TCR beta chain was identified during a study of blood T cell repertoires in COVID-19. Study-level background: The samples span acute and convalescent COVID-19 from the United States, Italy and Spain. PBMCs, B-cell-depleted T cells, or T cells were the source of the cDNA or gDNA that made up the material.

Sequencing was performed with immunoSEQ multiplex PCR; in TCRdb, only in-frame clones are kept and a portion is missing. The table includes 240,000 or so clones, more than 75% detected once. Germline CDR1 MNHNS, CDR2 SASEGT. The CDR3 has 15 residues. The V end lost 1 base, the J end lost 3 bases, and 12 bases lay between the germline ends. The TCR sequence derives from a young woman who had recovered from COVID-19. Sequencing input: peripheral blood. This chain joins TRBV6-1 and TRBJ1-2, with D possibly matching TRBD1 (6 bases). CDR3 nucleotide sequence: TGTGCCAGCAGTGAAGGAGGGGGAAAGGACTATGGCTACACCTTC. It specifies CASSEGGGKDYGYTF.